The following is a TCR beta chain sequence with its context. The source of the sample is a study of OX40 agonist ivuxolimab in advanced cancers. Study as a whole: Among those enrolled, mean age was about 60 years (range about 23 to 79) and 70% to 85% were male. One patient with hepatocellular carcinoma and two with cutaneous melanoma, three in all, had partial responses. Prior checkpoint blockade (anti-PD-1, anti-PD-L1 or anti-CTLA-4) was permitted; less than 45% had it.

It was autoimmune disease history or systemic immunosuppression that excluded patients. Some clones are missing from TCRdb's copy, which holds only in-frame ones; the method was immunoSEQ multiplex PCR. Among about 16,000 clones, about 93% were seen once, and the ten largest hold approximately 30%. Germline V lookup: CDR1 SGHVS, CDR2 FNYEAQ. The CDR3 extends over 15 amino acids. Deletions cut 1 base from V and 2 bases from J, with 9 bases between. The chain is built from TRBV7-6 and TRBJ1-5, with unresolved D. The TCR originated in an adult with an advanced solid tumor such as melanoma, head and neck, liver or kidney cancer. The source was CD4+ or CD8+ T cells sorted from blood, collected in a trial of the OX40 agonist ivuxolimab. CDR3 loop: CASSLGPLGNQPQHF. The CDR3 bases are TGTGCCAGCAGCTTAGGGCCGCTTGGCAATCAGCCCCAGCATTTT.